A single sample is the source of the 17 T cell receptor beta chains below, sequenced in a study of shared clonotypes between healthy human individuals. The assay was immunoSEQ multiplex PCR, and TCRdb's table has in-frame clones only and misses some. The sample records fewer than 650,000 clones, about 79% being singletons. The specimen was PBMCs. All receptors come from a woman aged 35 to 49 in good health. Some clones in this sample may be carry-over from other donors' samples.

V is TRBV5-6 and J is TRBJ1-5; 10 bases map to TRBD1. This CDR3 has 16 residues. V trimming: 4 bases; J trimming: 0 bases; junction bases outside the gene matches: 4. Germline loops: CDR1 SGHDT, CDR2 YYEEEE. CDR3: CASSAGTGDSNQPQHF. The DNA of the CDR3 is TGTGCCAGCAGCGCGGGGACAGGGGATAGCAATCAGCCCCAGCATTTT.

V usage is TRBV11-2 and J usage is TRBJ2-2; D is uncertain. The CDR3 runs to 14 residues. V dropped 5 bases and J dropped 2 bases, with 9 bases sitting between them. Looked up from germline, CDR1 is SGHAT and CDR2 is FQNNGV. CDR3 sequence: CASSPGPNTGELFF. The CDR3 DNA sequence: TGTGCCAGCAGCCCCGGACCAAACACCGGGGAGCTGTTTTTT. The full variable domain, with the rest looked up from reference TRBV11-2 and TRBJ2-2, is EAGVAQSPRYKIIEKRQSVAFWCNPISGHATLYWYQQILGQGPKLLIQFQNNGVVDDSQLPKDRFSAERLKGVDSTLKIQPAKLEDSAVYLCASSPGPNTGELFFGEGSRLTVL.

The genes are TRBV28 and TRBJ1-3, with D possibly TRBD1 on 5 matching bases. V dropped 2 bases and J dropped 1 base, with 9 bases sitting between them. This CDR3 is 15 amino acids long. Germline CDR1 MDHEN, CDR2 SYDVKM. CDR3 residues: CASSLQGVSGNTIYF. CDR3 nucleotides: TGTGCCAGCAGTTTACAAGGGGTTTCTGGAAACACCATATATTTT.

This chain links TRBV4-2 with TRBJ2-2; 7 positions agree with TRBD2. Looked up from germline, CDR1 is LGHNA and CDR2 is YNFKEQ. The CDR3 loop spans 17 amino acids. With 3 bases clipped from V and 7 bases from J, the junction kept 14 bases outside the gene matches. CDR3 sequence reads: CASSHLLGGGSSGELFF. The CDR3 DNA reads as TGTGCCAGCAGCCATCTCCTTGGAGGCGGGAGTAGCGGGGAGCTGTTTTTT.

A single count supports this clone. V gene TRBV28 combines with J gene TRBJ2-7; D possibly corresponds to TRBD2 (7 bases). CDR1 MDHEN and CDR2 SYDVKM come from the germline V gene. The CDR3 spans 13 residues. V was shortened by 4 bases and J by 3 bases, with 10 bases between the two germline ends. The CDR3 protein is CASSSGGLYEQYF. The CDR3 nucleotides read TGTGCCAGCAGTTCCGGGGGGCTCTACGAGCAGTACTTC.

V is TRBV5-4 and J is TRBJ2-1, with 9 bases lining up with TRBD2. The CDR3 is 15 amino acids. V lost 5 bases to trimming and J lost 7 bases; unmatched junction nucleotides: 10. The germline V gene has CDR1 SGHNT and CDR2 YYREEE (reference sequence). In DNA form, the CDR3 reads TGTGCCAGCAGTACATTAGCGGGAGTAGGTAATGAGCAGTTCTTC. It codes for CASSTLAGVGNEQFF.

This chain connects TRBV30 to TRBJ1-5; D gene unclear. Germline CDR1 is GTSNPN and CDR2 is SVGIG (reference sequence). The CDR3 is 13 amino acids. The germline V and J ends were trimmed by 1 base and 0 bases, with 4 bases remaining between them. The CDR3 DNA follows: TGTGCCTGGAGTGATCGTAGCAATCAGCCCCAGCATTTT. Its protein product is CAWSDRSNQPQHF.

The gene calls are TRBV10-2 and TRBJ2-7; tentatively, D is TRBD1 (5 bases). CDR1 and CDR2 (germline): WSHSY, SAAADI. V lost 3 bases and J 0 bases, leaving 15 bases between the germline ends. The CDR3 extends over 16 amino acids. DNA for the CDR3: TGCGCCAGCAGTGATTTAATCAGACAGAGCTCCTACGAGCAGTACTTC. It encodes CASSDLIRQSSYEQYF.

This clone was observed once. The rearrangement joins TRBV27 to TRBJ2-2; 8 bases match TRBD2. Germline V gene data show CDR1 as MNHEY and CDR2 as SMNVEV (reference sequence). With 7 bases clipped from V and 2 bases from J, the junction kept 9 bases outside the gene matches. The CDR3 consists of 16 residues. The CDR3: CASTLLLAANTGELFF. For the CDR3, the DNA is TGTGCCAGCACCCTCCTACTAGCGGCTAACACCGGGGAGCTGTTTTTT.

The J gene is TRBJ2-3, the V gene TRBV6-5; 7 nucleotides match TRBD1. The CDR3 spans 16 residues. Germline-derived CDR1 and CDR2 are MNHEY and SVGAGI. The V gene end was trimmed by 0 bases and the J gene end by 0 bases; junction bases not matched to a gene: 3. The CDR3 sequence is CASSYSTGPSTDTQYF. Written as DNA, the CDR3 is TGTGCCAGCAGTTACTCGACAGGGCCTAGCACAGATACGCAGTATTTT.

The genes are TRBV29-1 and TRBJ2-3, with D perhaps given as TRBD1 or TRBD2 (5 bases each). V lost 3 bases and J 2 bases, leaving 9 bases between the germline ends. The length of the CDR3 is 13 residues. From germline, CDR1 is SQVTM and CDR2 ANQGSEA. Here the CDR3 reads CSVDLGTTDTQYF. CDR3 DNA: TGCAGCGTTGATTTAGGGACCACAGATACGCAGTATTTT.

The chain recombines TRBV7-9 with TRBJ2-1; D tentatively reads TRBD1 or TRBD2 (5 bases each). Germline CDR1 SEHNR, CDR2 FQNEAQ (reference sequence). This CDR3 has 15 amino acids. Trimming took off 5 bases at V and 8 bases at J, with 19 bases between the two ends. The CDR3 region has the DNA TGTGCCAGCAGCCCCCAGGGACCCGATGACGATGAGCAGTTCTTC. It codes for CASSPQGPDDDEQFF. Together with reference TRBV7-9 and TRBJ2-1, the CDR3 gives the full variable domain: DTGVSQNPRHKITKRGQNVTFRCDPISEHNRLYWYRQTLGQGPEFLTYFQNEAQLEKSRLLSDRFSAERPKGSFSTLEIQRTEQGDSAMYLCASSPQGPDDDEQFFGPGTRLTVL.

V usage is TRBV11-2 and J usage is TRBJ1-5; a possible D gene is TRBD1 (5 bases). This CDR3 spans 17 amino acids. The V gene's germline CDR1 is SGHAT and CDR2 FQNNGV. Trimming left V 2 bases short and J 0 bases short, with 14 bases between. The CDR3 sequence: CASSLSRAVYSNQPQHF. The CDR3 nucleotides are TGTGCCAGCAGCTTATCCAGGGCGGTCTATAGCAATCAGCCCCAGCATTTT.

For the CDR3, the DNA is TGCGCCAGCAGCTTGGCTTCCGGGACAGCCTACAATGAGCAGTTCTTC. Protein product: CASSLASGTAYNEQFF. The chain joins TRBV5-1 to TRBJ2-1; 7 nucleotides line up with TRBD1. V lost 0 bases and J lost 2; bases outside the gene matches: 5. Germline CDR1 reads SGHRS; CDR2 reads YFSETQ. The CDR3 has 16 residues.

The V gene is TRBV5-4, the J gene TRBJ2-1, with TRBD2 matching 9 bases. This CDR3 comprises 16 residues. The J segment lost 4 bases and the V segment lost 5 bases, leaving 10 bases of the junction unmatched. Germline V gene lookup returns CDR1 SGHNT and CDR2 YYREEE (reference sequence). CDR3 sequence reads: CASSSQAGGNYNEQFF. The CDR3, as DNA: TGTGCCAGCAGTTCCCAAGCGGGAGGAAATTACAATGAGCAGTTCTTC.

The CDR3 DNA sequence: TGTGCCTGGAGTGTGGGGTATAGGGATCAGCCCCAGCATTTT. It is translated as CAWSVGYRDQPQHF. V usage is TRBV30 and J usage is TRBJ1-5, with no clear D. From germline, CDR1 is GTSNPN and CDR2 SVGIG (reference sequence). Trimming shortened V by 0 bases and J by 5 bases, and 11 bases separated the two germline ends. The CDR3 covers 14 residues.

This rearrangement joins TRBV5-4 to TRBJ2-5; possibly TRBD1 for D (6 bases). TRBJ2-7 matches the DNA end more closely, so the J call is doubtful. This CDR3 contains 14 residues. Germline CDR1 is SGHNT and CDR2 is YYREEE (reference sequence). The CDR3 here is CAGSLEGGRYEQYF. The CDR3 bases are TGTGCCGGGAGCTTGGAAGGGGGTAGGTACGAGCAGTACTTC.